Sequencing of this T cell receptor beta chain was carried out in a study of blood T cell repertoires in COVID-19 (dated by TCRdb to the early 2020s). Notes on the research overall: Collaborator samples came from the United States, Italy and Spain and covered acute and convalescent phases of COVID-19. The prospective study material was composed of cDNA or gDNA derived from T cells, B-cell-depleted T cells, or PBMCs. Subjects who had been exposed to COVID-19, were actively infected with it, or had recovered from it provided the deeply sampled blood TCRbeta repertoires that made up the dataset. A freely available public database, intended as a resource for researchers studying the immune response to SARS-CoV-2, is where the repertoires were released. The samples were drawn from the first 160 participants of the ongoing ImmuneRACE study and from 1,254 subjects provided by 6 global collaborators. A de-identified subject ID, COVID-19 status, age in years and sex were almost always included in the sample metadata. Where available, HLA class I and class II types were obtained from metadata supplied by the sample provider rather than from assay-based typing.

TCRbeta CDR3 regions were amplified from genomic DNA by means of the immunoSEQ Assay, a bias-controlled multiplex PCR. The authors processed their data as follows. The number of nucleated cells in each sample was estimated from the amplification of reference gene primers within the assay. To quantify the absolute abundance of each unique TCRbeta CDR3 rearrangement, sequence reads were collapsed and filtered. For each sample, productive Simpson clonality was calculated as the square root of Simpson's diversity index across productive rearrangements. The table was pulled from immuneACCESS by TCRdb, which kept in-frame rearrangements only. Such tables lose some clones; where checked, under half of the loss comes from unresolved V genes, and the rest has no known cause. V and J calls and clone size are those listed in that table; D and trimming were worked out from the DNA. Counted in this sample were just over 650,000 clones; around 89% of them appeared once. Over 0.2% of the sample is in the top ten clones.

V and J lose 2 bases and 5 bases, and a span of 7 bases separates them. Inclusive of the bounding cysteine and phenylalanine, the CDR3 is 13 residues long. Just CDR3 DNA is preserved here, 39 bases in frame from base 1. The collaborating institutions used their own protocols to collect whole blood in K2EDTA tubes. For TCRbeta analysis, collaborator samples were shipped as frozen whole blood, as isolated PBMCs, or as DNA extracted from either sample type. In the case of this clone: No cognate antigen has been identified for it. Per-nucleotide qualities are absent, and no much larger clonotype sits a single base away.

The full study reports these points: How much clinical and demographic metadata was included differed by source and by participant, and the metadata was provided uncurated.

This clonotype was obtained from a woman in her late teens or twenties with acute or convalescent COVID-19. This receptor chain uses TRBV12-3 or TRBV12-4 and TRBJ2-1; there is no confident call for the D gene. The material sequenced was peripheral blood. The DNA reads as follows: TGTGCCAGCAGTTTATGGAGCGACAATGAGCAGTTCTTC. Translated, it reads CASSLWSDNEQFF.